This T cell receptor beta chain appears in the sequencing data of a study of T cell responses to AZD1222 COVID-19 vaccine (dated by TCRdb to about 2021). Background for the entire study: AZD1222 recipients given second doses at about 4 weeks or at about 12 weeks were pooled, since spike-specific TCR depth and breadth were not found to differ between the two schedules. TCR sequencing covered 230 to 250 trial participants: 200 to 210 given two doses of AZD1222 and approximately 25 given two doses of MenACWY control vaccine. Trial participants were enrolled into age subgroups of 18-55, 56-69 and 70-plus years, which contained approximately 150, 28 and 58 TCR-sequenced participants, respectively.

The CDR3 regions of human TCRbeta chains were analyzed by immunosequencing. The study's own analysis went as follows. TCRs in the repertoires were compared against a reference library of SARS-CoV-2-specific TCRs that had been generated with the MIRA antigen-specificity platform. Breadth was defined as the fraction of unique TCRs that were SARS-CoV-2-associated. Depth was defined as the fraction of total T cells that were SARS-CoV-2-associated. Using the MIRA data, every spike-specific TCR was mapped to the spike region that the TCR reacted to and assigned to either a CD4 or a CD8 class. Log10-transformed breadth and depth values were compared by one-way ANOVA with Sidak's multiple comparisons tests. In its TCRdb copy, this immuneACCESS table keeps in-frame sequences only and misses some clones. Where compared with another copy, unresolved V genes explain less than half of these, and the others have no known cause. From that table come the V and J calls and clone size; the DNA was used to work out D and trimming. Across this sample there are about 120,000 clones, with 70% to 90% seen only once. 9.4% of the sample goes to the ten largest clones.

Broad study findings and their caveats: Conclusions about previously exposed vaccinees are limited because only a handful of AZD1222 recipients were SARS-CoV-2 seropositive at baseline. In the small 56-69-year group, the increase in depth fell short of significance, most likely because of low power. Because no samples from the day 14 peak response were available, repertoires could be characterized only after the peak T cell response. CD4 TCRs associated with the vaccine covered the entire spike protein, and the dominant responses were in regions 160-218 and 743-854. Participants were mostly white British and included more females than males, and it was suggested by the authors that clonal diversity may have been underestimated. After two AZD1222 doses, spike-specific TCR breadth and depth were significantly higher than at day 0 and than in MenACWY recipients. Epitopes outside the regions mutated in the B.1.351 and B.1.1.7 variants were reportedly recognized by nearly half of the unique spike-specific TCRs.

Remarks on this clone: It has no known antigen specificity. There are no base qualities to consult, and no much larger clone falls within one base.

V gives up 0 bases and J gives up 2 bases, and the segment between their germline ends measures 9 bases. The CDR3 numbers 15 residues from cysteine through phenylalanine. Only CDR3 DNA is held: 45 bases, read in frame from base 1. CDR1 SGHTA and CDR2 FQGNSA are derived from the germline V gene. The sample's time point label is to be understood as: baseline before first vaccination. The vaccinee samples were drawn from two UK trials, COV001 and COV002, one of which was a single-blind randomized controlled phase 2/3 trial testing AZD1222 (ChAdOx1 nCoV-19) in healthy adults. For TCRbeta chain sequencing, PBMC samples were collected from trial participants at day 0 and at day 28 after the second dose.

The rearranged segments are TRBV7-2 and TRBJ2-3, with TRBD1 perhaps the D gene, on 6 matching bases. This clonotype originated in an adult in good health. This specimen consisted of peripheral blood, obtained on day 0 of AZD1222 vaccination. Read as DNA, the sequence is TGTGCCAGCAGCTTAGCGCGACAGGACACAGATACGCAGTATTTT. Its coded protein is CASSLARQDTDTQYF. The CDR3, completed at both ends by the reference TRBV7-2 and TRBJ2-3 genes, gives the full variable domain GAGVSQSPSNKVTEKGKDVELRCDPISGHTALYWYRQSLGQGLEFLIYFQGNSAPDKSGLPSDRFSAERTGGSVSTLTIQRTQQEDSAVYLCASSLARQDTDTQYFGPGTRLTVL.